A selection of T cell receptor beta chains follows, all from one sample in a study of vaccination and CD4 T cells after COVID-19. Antigens of these TCRs are unknown. TCRdb passed the PCR reads through MiXCR, listing each CDR3 protein once. The sample records some 20,000 distinct CDR3 sequences, about 43% being singletons. Sequenced here: CD4+ T cells from blood, cultured in vitro, sampled after SARS-CoV-2 vaccination. The receptors come from a human donor who had recovered from COVID-19. CDR3s include the opening cysteine and the closing phenylalanine or tryptophan. A D gene is named only where the DNA matches it firmly. Size is stated for part of the rows, as once, few or many counts, or as a class when the clone is expanded.

D gene	clone size	J gene	V gene	CDR3 protein	CDR3 DNA
NA	NA	TRBJ2-3	TRBV25-1	CASSELSGRYTDTQYF	TGTGCCAGCAGTGAATTAAGCGGGCGATACACAGATACGCAGTATTTT
NA	NA	TRBJ1-1	TRBV20-1	CSARKGNTEAFF	TGCAGTGCCAGGAAGGGGAACACTGAAGCTTTCTTT
NA	few	TRBJ2-7	TRBV19	CASSSSSYEQYF	TGTGCCAGTAGTTCCTCCTCCTACGAGCAGTACTTC
TRBD2	few	TRBJ2-3	TRBV10-3	CAISSGGLSTDTQYF	TGTGCCATCAGTAGCGGGGGACTTAGCACAGATACGCAGTATTTT
NA	NA	TRBJ1-5	TRBV7-2	CASSFRGGQPQHF	TGTGCCAGCAGCTTTAGGGGTGGCCAGCCCCAGCATTTT
NA	NA	TRBJ2-3	TRBV20-1	CSAPWASRTDTQYF	TGCAGTGCCCCTTGGGCTAGCCGCACAGATACGCAGTATTTT
TRBD1	NA	TRBJ1-6	TRBV7-9	CASSPDRASGSPLHF	TGTGCCAGCAGCCCCGACAGGGCCTCAGGATCACCCCTCCACTTT
NA	NA	TRBJ1-6	TRBV7-8	CASSLTQGPSPLHF	TGTGCCAGCAGCCTAACTCAGGGCCCTTCACCCCTCCACTTT
TRBD1	NA	TRBJ2-1	TRBV15	CATTKTPGQGNYNEQFF	TGTGCCACCACCAAAACTCCGGGACAGGGGAACTACAATGAGCAGTTCTTC
TRBD2	NA	TRBJ2-4	TRBV7-7	CASSQNRGSGRALAKNIQYF	TGTGCCAGCAGCCAGAACCGGGGTAGCGGGAGGGCCTTGGCCAAAAACATTCAGTACTTC
TRBD1	NA	TRBJ1-5	TRBV7-9	CASSFAGTGEWDQPQHF	TGTGCCAGCAGCTTTGCGGGGACAGGGGAATGGGATCAGCCCCAGCATTTT
NA	NA	TRBJ1-5	TRBV6-2/TRBV6-3	CASSGTGMSNQPQHF	TGTGCCAGCAGTGGGACGGGTATGAGCAATCAGCCCCAGCATTTT
NA	few	TRBJ1-2	TRBV6-1	CASKESNYGYTF	TGTGCCAGCAAAGAGAGCAACTATGGCTACACCTTC
NA	NA	TRBJ1-4	TRBV11-3	CASSREEKLFF	TGTGCCAGCAGCCGCGAAGAAAAACTGTTTTTT
TRBD1	few	TRBJ1-2	TRBV15	CATSLGQGGVNYGYTF	TGTGCCACCAGCCTCGGACAGGGGGGAGTTAACTATGGCTACACCTTC
NA	NA	TRBJ1-1	TRBV28	CASSLHPNREWAFF	TGTGCCAGCAGCCTACACCCCAACAGGGAATGGGCTTTCTTT
NA	NA	TRBJ1-5	TRBV19	CASSPRRGAGTPQPQHF	TGTGCCAGTAGTCCAAGACGCGGGGCAGGGACCCCTCAGCCCCAGCATTTT